The text below deals with one T cell receptor (beta chain). This sample is drawn from a study of T cell changes during pregnancy in multiple sclerosis. The V gene's germline CDR1 is SGHRS and CDR2 YFSETQ. Germline trimming cut 2 bases from V and 6 bases from J; bases unmatched to any gene: 10. The CDR3 length is 15 residues. The repertoire was sequenced with immunoSEQ multiplex PCR; TCRdb's copy has only in-frame clones and lacks some. The table has fewer than 140,000 clones, roughly nine tenths seen once; the top ten hold roughly 1.6%. Sequencing used peripheral blood, obtained before pregnancy. The origin of this receptor is a female donor with multiple sclerosis, enrolled in a pregnancy study. The rearrangement joins TRBV5-1 to TRBJ1-2; 7 bases are shared with TRBD1. The CDR3 region has the DNA TGCGCCAGCAGCTTAGGAGACAGGGAGTTGAATGGCTACACCTTC. Its protein product is CASSLGDRELNGYTF.